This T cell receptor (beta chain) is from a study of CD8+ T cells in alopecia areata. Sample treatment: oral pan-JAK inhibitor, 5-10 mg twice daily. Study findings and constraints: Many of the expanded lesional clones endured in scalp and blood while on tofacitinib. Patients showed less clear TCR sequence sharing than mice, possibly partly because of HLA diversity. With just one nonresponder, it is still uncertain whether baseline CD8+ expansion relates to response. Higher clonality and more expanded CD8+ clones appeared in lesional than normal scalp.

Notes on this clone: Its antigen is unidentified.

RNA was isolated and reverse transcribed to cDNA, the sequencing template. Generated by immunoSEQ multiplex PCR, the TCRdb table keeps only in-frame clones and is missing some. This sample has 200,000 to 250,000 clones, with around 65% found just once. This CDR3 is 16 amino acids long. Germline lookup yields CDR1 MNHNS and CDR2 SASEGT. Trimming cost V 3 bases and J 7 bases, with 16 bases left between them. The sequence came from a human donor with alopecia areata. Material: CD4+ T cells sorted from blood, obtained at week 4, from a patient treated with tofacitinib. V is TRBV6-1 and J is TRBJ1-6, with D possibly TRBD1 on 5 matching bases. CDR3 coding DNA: TGTGCCAGCAGTGAGATTGGTCCAGGGAGCAATTCACCCCTCCACTTT. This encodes CASSEIGPGSNSPLHF.